The 14 T cell receptor beta chains below come from one sample, sequenced in a study of graft-versus-host responses after intestinal transplantation (dated by TCRdb to about 2021). Libraries were built with the immunoSEQ multiplex PCR assay. TCRdb took this table from immuneACCESS and kept in-frame rearrangements with V and J called. Such tables lack part of the clones; where checked against another copy, unresolved V genes explain under half of the gap, and the rest is unexplained. The sample table contains some 85,000 clones; only one count was recorded for about 90% of them. The ten largest clonotypes hold roughly 0.4% of the sample. No antigen has been assigned to these receptors. This sample's time point label indicates: cells obtained before transplantation from donor or recipient. Sequenced material: unstimulated CD8+ T cells sorted from spleen or lymph node cells, taken before transplant. The receptors originated from a human donor who was the organ donor for an intestinal transplant.

CDR3 DNA: TGTGCCAGCAGCTTAGCGCTAGCGGGGTTCAATGAGCAGTTCTTC. Its protein product is CASSLALAGFNEQFF. This chain connects TRBV7-9 to TRBJ2-1; 9 bases fit TRBD2. CDR3 length equals 15 residues. Trimming removed 0 bases from V and 6 bases from J; junction bases left unmatched: 3. Germline CDR1 reads SEHNR; CDR2 reads FQNEAQ (reference sequence).

V gene TRBV7-9 combines with J gene TRBJ2-7; D might be TRBD1 (6 bases). CDR3 length equals 12 residues. Trimming stripped 9 bases from V and 3 bases from J, with 12 bases between. CDR1 and CDR2 from the germline V gene are SEHNR and FQNEAQ (reference sequence). The CDR3 spells CASTTGIYEQYF. Here the CDR3 DNA reads TGTGCCAGTACGACAGGAATCTACGAGCAGTACTTC.

V is TRBV7-2 and J is TRBJ2-7; 15 bases map to TRBD2. The CDR3 sequence is 19 residues long. Germline V gene data show CDR1 as SGHTA and CDR2 as FQGNSA. The ends lost 4 bases at V and 4 bases at J; junction bases unmatched: 14. The CDR3: CASSSPGTSGGPESYEQYF. CDR3 sequence (DNA): TGTGCCAGCAGCTCCCCCGGGACTAGCGGGGGGCCTGAATCATACGAGCAGTACTTC. Supplemented by reference TRBV7-2 and TRBJ2-7, the full variable domain reads GAGVSQSPSNKVTEKGKDVELRCDPISGHTALYWYRQSLGQGLEFLIYFQGNSAPDKSGLPSDRFSAERTGGSVSTLTIQRTQQEDSAVYLCASSSPGTSGGPESYEQYFGPGTRLTVT.

The CDR3 protein is CASSQEGASGGEETQYF. The CDR3 DNA is TGCGCCAGCAGCCAAGAGGGGGCTAGCGGGGGGGAAGAGACCCAGTACTTC. The gene calls are TRBV4-3 and TRBJ2-5; 12 positions match TRBD2. Germline V gene lookup returns CDR1 LGHNA and CDR2 YSLEER. CDR3 length equals 17 residues. With V trimmed by 0 bases and J by 3 bases, 5 bases remained unmatched.

The chain has TRBV5-1 and TRBJ1-2; tentatively, D is TRBD1 (6 bases). From germline, CDR1 is SGHRS and CDR2 YFSETQ. The CDR3 runs 14 residues. Deletions cut 0 bases from V and 4 bases from J, with 10 bases between. This CDR3 is CASSLGGRGYGYTF. DNA of the CDR3: TGCGCCAGCAGCTTGGGGGGGCGCGGCTATGGCTACACCTTC. The whole variable domain, remainder taken from reference TRBV5-1 and TRBJ1-2, is KAGVTQTPRYLIKTRGQQVTLSCSPISGHRSVSWYQQTPGQGLQFLFEYFSETQRNKGNFPGRFSGRQFSNSRSEMNVSTLELGDSALYLCASSLGGRGYGYTFGSGTRLTVV.

The J gene is TRBJ1-1, the V gene TRBV7-9, with D perhaps matching TRBD1 (6 bases). The CDR3 is made up of 16 amino acids. Germline values: CDR1 SEHNR, CDR2 FQNEAQ (reference sequence). V was clipped by 5 bases and J by 0 bases, with 16 bases between them. The CDR3 nucleotides read TGTGCCAGCAGCCATCTCAGGGGCTCGATGAACACTGAAGCTTTCTTT. Its protein product is CASSHLRGSMNTEAFF.

V and J are TRBV28 and TRBJ2-7; D gene unclear. Trimming took off 10 bases at V and 4 bases at J, with 17 bases between the two ends. The length of the CDR3 is 13 residues. Looked up from germline, CDR1 is MDHEN and CDR2 is SYDVKM. The CDR3 reads CATRGSGLYEQYF. The CDR3 coding sequence is TGTGCCACCCGAGGAAGTGGCTTATACGAGCAGTACTTC.

This clone was picked up a small number of times. The rearrangement joins TRBV2 to TRBJ2-3, with D maybe TRBD2 (5 bases). Trimming cost V 6 bases and J 2 bases, with 15 bases left between them. Per germline, CDR1 SNHLY and CDR2 FYNNEI. This CDR3 contains 15 residues. CDR3 amino acids: CASSAWTLYTDTQYF. The CDR3 DNA reads as TGTGCCAGCAGCGCCTGGACTTTATACACAGATACGCAGTATTTT.

Comment on this clone: The junction shows a germline mismatch at one end, possibly a read error. This sequence joins TRBV27 and TRBJ2-7; the match to TRBD1 covers 10 bases. The CDR3 has 15 residues. The germline gives CDR1 MNHEY, CDR2 SMNVEV (reference sequence). The CDR3 nucleotides are TGTGCCAGCAGTCGGAGAGGGACAGGGGCCTACGGGCAGTACTTC. It encodes CASSRRGTGAYGQYF.

The genes are TRBV7-8 and TRBJ2-7; tentatively, D is TRBD1 (5 bases). Germline-derived CDR1 and CDR2 are SGHVS and FQNEAQ. Trimming cost V 2 bases and J 0 bases, with 11 bases left between them. CDR3 length: 15 amino acids. The CDR3 sequence: CASSLKTGASYEQYF. The CDR3 DNA is TGTGCCAGCAGCTTAAAAACAGGCGCCTCCTACGAGCAGTACTTC. Together with reference TRBV7-8 and TRBJ2-7, the CDR3 gives the full variable domain: GAGVSQSPRYKVAKRGQDVALRCDPISGHVSLFWYQQALGQGPEFLTYFQNEAQLDKSGLPSDRFFAERPEGSVSTLKIQRTQQEDSAVYLCASSLKTGASYEQYFGPGTRLTVT.

CDR3 region: CASSPQDRGRDTEAFF. CDR3 coding DNA: TGCGCCAGCAGCCCTCAGGACAGGGGGCGTGACACTGAAGCTTTCTTT. The V and J genes are TRBV4-1 and TRBJ1-1, with 11 bases lining up with TRBD1. There are 16 residues in the CDR3. Germline CDR1 is MGHRA and CDR2 is YSYEKL. The V segment lost 4 bases and the J segment 3 bases; nucleotides outside the gene matches: 7.

The chain employs TRBV7-9 and TRBJ1-4; D is perhaps TRBD1 (6 bases). Trimming took 4 bases from V and 7 from J, leaving 16 bases between them. Germline CDR1 and CDR2: SEHNR and FQNEAQ (reference sequence). This CDR3 spans 15 amino acids. CDR3 sequence (DNA): TGTGCCAGCAGCTCCCCCGGGGGGCCGGGTGAAAAACTGTTTTTT. Translating gives CASSSPGGPGEKLFF.

V gene TRBV19 combines with J gene TRBJ2-1; 9 nucleotides match TRBD1. CDR3 length: 17 residues. V lost 0 bases, J lost 0 bases, and 3 bases stayed unmatched. Germline V gives CDR1 LNHDA, CDR2 SQIVND (reference sequence). CDR3: CASSIDPDRGSYNEQFF. The CDR3 DNA is TGTGCCAGTAGTATAGATCCGGACAGGGGCTCCTACAATGAGCAGTTCTTC.

This chain uses TRBV7-9 with TRBJ2-7, with TRBD1 as a possible D gene (6 bases). Between the trimmed V and J ends, which lost 6 bases and 0 bases, there was a span of 12 bases. Per the germline V gene, CDR1 is SEHNR and CDR2 is FQNEAQ (reference sequence). The CDR3 has 14 residues. Here the CDR3 DNA reads TGTGCCAGCAGGAAACAGGGTAGCTCCTACGAGCAGTACTTC. It is translated as CASRKQGSSYEQYF. Full variable domain (missing parts from reference TRBV7-9 and TRBJ2-7): DTGVSQNPRHKITKRGQNVTFRCDPISEHNRLYWYRQTLGQGPEFLTYFQNEAQLEKSRLLSDRFSAERPKGSFSTLEIQRTEQGDSAMYLCASRKQGSSYEQYFGPGTRLTVT.